The 21 T cell receptor beta chains listed next were all sequenced from one sample in a study of T cell changes during pregnancy in multiple sclerosis. Profiled with immunoSEQ multiplex PCR; TCRdb holds only in-frame clones, not every one. Of approximately 40,000 clones in the sample, approximately 89% are singletons; the top ten hold approximately 11%. Sequencing used CD8+ T cells from peripheral blood mononuclear cells, obtained in the third trimester of pregnancy. The receptors derive from a female donor with multiple sclerosis, enrolled in a pregnancy study.

The chain has TRBV2 and TRBJ2-7; possible D gene TRBD1, 6 bases. The length of the CDR3 is 15 residues. Germline V lookup: CDR1 SNHLY, CDR2 FYNNEI. The V gene lost 1 base and the J gene lost 0 bases, with 10 bases spanning the gap. The CDR3 DNA is TGTGCCAGCAGTGAAGGAAGGACAGACTCCTACGAGCAGTACTTC. Translation: CASSEGRTDSYEQYF.

This chain uses TRBV6-5 with TRBJ2-1, with 7 nucleotides matching TRBD1. Per germline, CDR1 MNHEY and CDR2 SVGAGI. Trimming cost V 5 bases and J 3 bases; bases outside gene matches: 4. The CDR3 length is 14 residues. This CDR3 is CASSIGTDYNEQFF. CDR3 DNA sequence: TGTGCCAGCAGTATTGGGACAGACTACAATGAGCAGTTCTTC.

This clone was picked up one time. This rearrangement joins TRBV5-4 to TRBJ2-7; a weak D match, TRBD1 (6 bases). The V gene's germline CDR1 is SGHNT and CDR2 YYREEE (reference sequence). V was trimmed by 1 base and J by 5 bases, leaving 13 bases between them. CDR3 length: 14 amino acids. The CDR3 reads CASSLPGAVDEQYF. CDR3 in DNA: TGTGCCAGCAGCTTGCCAGGGGCCGTTGACGAGCAGTACTTC.

The chain is built from TRBV30 and TRBJ1-2; D gene unclear. V gave up 0 bases and J gave up 8 bases, with 7 bases separating them. Per the germline V gene, CDR1 is GTSNPN and CDR2 is SVGIG (reference sequence). This CDR3 has 11 residues. Here the CDR3 reads CAWSVPEGYTF. The CDR3 DNA reads as TGTGCCTGGAGTGTACCGGAGGGCTACACCTTC.

The chain uses TRBV6-5 and TRBJ1-1; 8 positions match TRBD1. This CDR3 spans 15 amino acids. CDR1 and CDR2 from the germline V gene are MNHEY and SVGAGI. Trimming removed 3 bases from V and 3 bases from J; junction bases left unmatched: 6. CDR3 region: CASSYYPTGDTEAFF. DNA for the CDR3: TGTGCCAGCAGTTATTACCCGACAGGGGACACTGAAGCTTTCTTT.

V usage is TRBV7-9 and J usage is TRBJ2-5, with a tentative D call TRBD1 (6 bases). The V and J ends lost 5 bases and 5 bases respectively, with 15 bases between them. The CDR3 spans 14 residues. Germline CDR1 SEHNR, CDR2 FQNEAQ (reference sequence). The DNA for the CDR3 is TGTGCCAGCAGCAGTTCAGGGGAGAGGGAGACCCAGTACTTC. This sequence encodes CASSSSGERETQYF.

The J gene is TRBJ2-7, the V gene TRBV5-8, with D perhaps TRBD2 (6 bases). Trimming cost V 1 base and J 3 bases, with 8 bases left between them. Germline CDR1 SGHTS, CDR2 YDEGEE. The CDR3 covers 13 residues. The CDR3 coding sequence is TGTGCCAGCAGCTTGCTCGGGAGCTACGAGCAGTACTTC. Its translation is CASSLLGSYEQYF. Full variable domain (missing parts from reference TRBV5-8 and TRBJ2-7): EAGVTQSPTHLIKTRGQQATLRCSPISGHTSVYWYQQALGLGLQFLLWYDEGEERNRGNFPPRFSGRQFPNYSSELNVNALELEDSALYLCASSLLGSYEQYFGPGTRLTVT.

The V call is TRBV14, the J call TRBJ2-1; 7 bases match TRBD2. There are 12 residues in the CDR3. Germline V gene lookup returns CDR1 SGHDN and CDR2 FVKESK. The ends lost 6 bases at V and 13 bases at J; junction bases unmatched: 9. The CDR3 is CASSPSGIDQFF. In nucleotides, the CDR3 is TGTGCCAGCAGTCCCAGCGGGATCGACCAGTTCTTC.

This clone was found once. The rearrangement joins TRBV6-4 to TRBJ2-1; 14 nucleotides agree with TRBD2. CDR1 and CDR2 (germline): MRHNA, SNTAGT. This CDR3 has 18 residues. With V trimmed by 4 bases and J by 3 bases, 8 bases remained unmatched. CDR3 nucleotide sequence: TGTGCCAGCAGTGGTCGACTAGCGGGAGGGCATTTCTACAATGAGCAGTTCTTC. This codes for CASSGRLAGGHFYNEQFF.

The chain has TRBV7-2 and TRBJ2-1; TRBD2 matches at 10 bases. CDR1 and CDR2 (germline): SGHTA, FQGNSA. The ends lost 6 bases at V and 4 bases at J; junction bases unmatched: 6. This CDR3 region has 15 residues. This chain's CDR3 is CASRELAGLYNEQFF. DNA of the CDR3: TGTGCCAGCAGAGAACTAGCGGGATTATACAATGAGCAGTTCTTC.

The sample holds one count of this clone. The chain recombines TRBV2 with TRBJ1-1; 8 bases match TRBD1. The CDR3 loop spans 14 amino acids. V lost 7 bases to trimming and J lost 0 bases; unmatched junction nucleotides: 4. Germline V gene data show CDR1 as SNHLY and CDR2 as FYNNEI. This CDR3 reads CASTTGGMNTEAFF. CDR3 sequence (DNA): TGTGCCAGCACCACAGGGGGGATGAACACTGAAGCTTTCTTT.

The CDR3 bases are TGTGCCAGCAGCCTAAGGGACAGGCAGAACACTGAAGCTTTCTTT. Amino acid sequence: CASSLRDRQNTEAFF. This chain connects TRBV7-9 to TRBJ1-1; 8 nucleotides match TRBD1. The CDR3 has 15 residues. Germline CDR1 reads SEHNR; CDR2 reads FQNEAQ (reference sequence). V shed 5 bases and J 1 base; nucleotides not matched to a gene: 6.

The rearrangement joins TRBV19 to TRBJ2-7; maybe TRBD1 (5 bases). This CDR3 contains 16 residues. Trimming shortened V by 3 bases and J by 5 bases, and 20 bases separated the two germline ends. Germline assignment: CDR1 LNHDA and CDR2 SQIVND (reference sequence). The DNA of the CDR3 is TGTGCCAGTAGTATGCCCGACAGTAGACATCCAGACGAGCAGTACTTC. Translated, it gives CASSMPDSRHPDEQYF.

V usage is TRBV30 and J usage is TRBJ1-1, with D tentatively TRBD1 (6 bases). CDR1 GTSNPN and CDR2 SVGIG come from the germline V gene (reference sequence). V was cut by 3 bases and J by 4 bases, with 15 bases left in between. The CDR3 is made up of 14 amino acids. For the CDR3, the DNA is TGTGCCTGGAGCCTAACGACAGGTGGCACTGAAGCTTTCTTT. This sequence encodes CAWSLTTGGTEAFF.

The chain has TRBV30 and TRBJ2-7; 7 nucleotides line up with TRBD2. Trimming cost V 4 bases and J 7 bases; bases outside gene matches: 10. This CDR3 is built from 13 residues. Germline values: CDR1 GTSNPN, CDR2 SVGIG (reference sequence). This CDR3 is CAWKSWRGGEQYF. The CDR3 nucleotides read TGTGCCTGGAAGTCTTGGAGGGGAGGGGAGCAGTACTTC.

The rearrangement uses TRBV9 and TRBJ2-7; TRBD2 agrees at 7 bases. Germline values: CDR1 SGDLS, CDR2 YYNGEE. The CDR3 has 15 amino acids. The trim removed 3 bases at V and 3 bases at J, leaving 9 bases unmatched. DNA of the CDR3: TGTGCCAGCAGCGCCGATTTTGGCGGGGGCTACGAGCAGTACTTC. Its translation is CASSADFGGGYEQYF.

This chain links TRBV25-1 with TRBJ2-2; a possible D gene is TRBD1 (6 bases). CDR1 is MGHDK, CDR2 SYGVNS, per germline. The CDR3 extends over 12 amino acids. V was shortened by 10 bases and J by 4 bases, with 10 bases between the two germline ends. CDR3 in amino acids: CATKQGTGELFF. The CDR3 DNA sequence: TGTGCCACCAAACAGGGCACCGGGGAGCTGTTTTTT.

The chain joins TRBV5-6 to TRBJ2-7, with a tentative D call TRBD1 (6 bases). Per the germline V gene, CDR1 is SGHDT and CDR2 is YYEEEE. V dropped 4 bases and J dropped 1 base, with 12 bases sitting between them. This CDR3 is 14 amino acids long. CDR3 coding DNA: TGTGCCAGCAGCCCAGGGGTGGGTTCCTACGAGCAGTACTTC. Encoded protein: CASSPGVGSYEQYF.

A remark on this clone: This same CDR3 is encoded by further DNA sequences in the sample. The V and J genes are TRBV29-1 and TRBJ1-1, with D uncertain. Germline lookup yields CDR1 SQVTM and CDR2 ANQGSEA. V was pared by 7 bases and J by 3 bases, with 21 bases between. The CDR3 spans 15 residues. The CDR3 here is CSGGEVFRLDTEAFF. For the CDR3, the DNA is TGCAGCGGAGGTGAGGTGTTTCGGTTGGACACTGAAGCTTTCTTT.

The V and J genes are TRBV7-9 and TRBJ2-3; tentatively, D is TRBD1 (6 bases). Trimming stripped 5 bases from V and 2 bases from J, with 17 bases between. This CDR3 has 16 residues. CDR1 and CDR2 (germline): SEHNR, FQNEAQ (reference sequence). This CDR3 is CASSTNPRGSTDTQYF. DNA of the CDR3: TGTGCCAGCAGCACAAACCCCAGGGGTTCCACAGATACGCAGTATTTT.

V is TRBV6-1 and J is TRBJ2-3; D ambiguous. The CDR3 has 12 residues. Germline values: CDR1 MNHNS, CDR2 SASEGT. With 3 bases removed from V and 2 bases from J, the gap between germline ends came to 3 bases. The chain's CDR3 is CASSDSTDTQYF. The CDR3 DNA is TGTGCCAGCAGTGACTCCACAGATACGCAGTATTTT.